This TCR beta chain was captured in a study of blood T cell repertoires in COVID-19. For the study at large: Researchers got acute and convalescent COVID-19 samples from the United States, Italy and Spain. Sample material is recorded as cDNA or gDNA derived from T cells, B-cell-depleted T cells, or PBMCs.

Resolution of symptoms, clearance, or two negative PCRs was present in recovered Cohort 3 donors. As handled by the study authors: Reference gene primer amplification yielded estimated nucleated cell counts. The table came from immunoSEQ multiplex PCR; TCRdb's copy has only in-frame clones and leaves some out. That table furnishes V, J and clone size, whereas the DNA furnished D and trimming. The sample holds more than 200,000 clones, about 87% seen once. The sequenced material came from PBMCs or T cells enriched from blood (not recorded which). The source is a woman aged 45-59 years who had recovered from COVID-19.

CDR3 nucleotides: TGTGCCAGCAGTTTATGGGGCAGGGTGAGCTCCTACGAGCAGTACTTC. As protein: CASSLWGRVSSYEQYF. The chain joins TRBV28 to TRBJ2-7; D is possibly TRBD1 (5 bases). The CDR3 spans 16 residues. Trimming removed 0 bases at V and 0 bases at J, with 12 bases between. In germline, CDR1 is MDHEN, CDR2 SYDVKM. Full variable domain (remainder filled in from reference TRBV28 and TRBJ2-7): DVKVTQSSRYLVKRTGEKVFLECVQDMDHENMFWYRQDPGLGLRLIYFSYDVKMKEKGDIPEGYSVSREKKERFSLILESASTNQTSMYLCASSLWGRVSSYEQYFGPGTRLTVT.